This T cell receptor (beta chain) was profiled in a study of blood T cell repertoires in COVID-19. About the study: The samples span acute and convalescent COVID-19 from the United States, Italy and Spain.

Authors' methods: Counts of nucleated cells, estimated from reference gene primer amplification, were obtained. Assay: immunoSEQ multiplex PCR; the TCRdb copy retains only in-frame clones and omits some. That table is the source of V, J and clone size, and D and trimming were worked out from the DNA. The sample has under 250,000 clones, 80% to 85% seen once. The CDR3 contains 13 residues. Germline CDR1 is SNHLY and CDR2 is FYNNEI. V lost 8 bases, J lost 1 base, and 11 bases lay in between. This receptor was identified in a woman between 40 and 55 years old who had recovered from COVID-19. Sequencing was carried out using peripheral blood. This chain uses TRBV2 with TRBJ2-5; D remains unclear. The CDR3 loop reads CASCRHLQETQYF. CDR3 nucleotides: TGTGCCAGCTGTCGACACCTCCAAGAGACCCAGTACTTC.